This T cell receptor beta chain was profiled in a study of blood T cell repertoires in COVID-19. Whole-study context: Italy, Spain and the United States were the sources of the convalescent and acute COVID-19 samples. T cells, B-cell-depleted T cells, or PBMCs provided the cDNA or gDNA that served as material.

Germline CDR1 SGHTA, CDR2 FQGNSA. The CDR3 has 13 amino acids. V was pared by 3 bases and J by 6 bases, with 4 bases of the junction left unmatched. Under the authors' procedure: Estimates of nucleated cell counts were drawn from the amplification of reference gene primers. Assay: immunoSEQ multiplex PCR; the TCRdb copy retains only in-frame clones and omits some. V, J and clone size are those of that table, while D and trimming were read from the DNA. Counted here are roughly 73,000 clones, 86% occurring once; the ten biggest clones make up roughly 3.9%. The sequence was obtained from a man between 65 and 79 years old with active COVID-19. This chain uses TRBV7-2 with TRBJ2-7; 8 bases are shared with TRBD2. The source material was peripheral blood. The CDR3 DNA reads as TGTGCCAGCAGCTTCGGACTAGCTGGCGAGCAGTACTTC. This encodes CASSFGLAGEQYF.